Detailed here is one T cell receptor (beta chain). The sample carries other DNA sequences with the same CDR3. Per the authors' pipeline: In the immunoSEQ data, sequences were junction-only and lacked quality scores, so filtering differed. The protocol was immunoSEQ multiplex PCR, while the TCRdb copy is restricted to in-frame clones and leaves out a portion. The V and J calls and the clone size are those of that table, but D and trimming were determined from the DNA. The profile shows 2 million to 2.5 million clones, approximately 95% of them singletons. The sample is drawn from a study of shared clonotypes between healthy human individuals. Input material: naive CD4+ T cells from PBMCs. Subset here: CD45RA+ positively selected. The clonotype was recovered from a man aged 18-30 years in good health. Some clones in this sample may be carry-over from other donors' samples.

CDR3 amino acids: CASSLSGRNYGYTF. In DNA form, the CDR3 reads TGTGCCAGCAGTTTATCAGGCAGAAACTATGGCTACACCTTC. The gene calls are TRBV28 and TRBJ1-2; D not certain. The germline V and J ends were trimmed by 1 base and 2 bases, with 8 bases remaining between them. This CDR3 region has 14 residues. Looked up from germline, CDR1 is MDHEN and CDR2 is SYDVKM.